The 19 T cell receptor beta chains presented below share a single source sample, sequenced in a study of blood T cell repertoires in COVID-19. Assay: immunoSEQ multiplex PCR; the TCRdb copy retains only in-frame clones and omits some. The data contain some 250,000 clones, around 88% of them singletons. The specimen was peripheral blood. The receptors originated from a man at least 80 years old with acute or convalescent COVID-19.

This sequence joins TRBV28 and TRBJ1-1; D might be TRBD1 (5 bases). Germline CDR1 and CDR2: MDHEN and SYDVKM. Trimming removed 6 bases from V and 1 base from J, with 12 bases in between. CDR3 length: 14 residues. Written as DNA, the CDR3 is TGTGCCAGCAGCCGACAGACCAGGAACACTGAAGCTTTCTTT. Protein sequence: CASSRQTRNTEAFF.

The chain uses TRBV18 and TRBJ1-1; 7 bases match TRBD1. The CDR3 runs 12 residues. The germline V gene has CDR1 KGHSH and CDR2 LQKENI. V was pared by 4 bases and J by 7 bases, with 3 bases of the junction left unmatched. The CDR3 is CASSLQGFEAFF. CDR3 nucleotide sequence: TGTGCCAGCTCACTACAGGGGTTTGAAGCTTTCTTT. The variable domain in full, with the rest retrieved from reference TRBV18 and TRBJ1-1, is NAGVMQNPRHLVRRRGQEARLRCSPMKGHSHVYWYRQLPEEGLKFMVYLQKENIIDESGMPKERFSAEFPKEGPSILRIQQVVRGDSAAYFCASSLQGFEAFFGQGTRLTVV.

The genes are TRBV20-1 and TRBJ2-1; the match to TRBD2 covers 12 bases. The germline V gene has CDR1 DFQATT and CDR2 SNEGSKA (reference sequence). Unmatched junction bases numbered 15, after V lost 3 bases and J lost 9 bases. The CDR3 runs to 17 residues. The DNA of the CDR3 is TGCAGTGCTAGTTCCCCCCGGACTAGCGGGATTAGTAGTGAGCAGTTCTTC. It codes for CSASSPRTSGISSEQFF.

This clone appeared a single time. This sequence joins TRBV5-1 and TRBJ2-1; TRBD2 aligns across 15 bases. The germline gives CDR1 SGHRS, CDR2 YFSETQ. This CDR3 region has 16 residues. V lost 4 bases and J lost 4; bases outside the gene matches: 3. The CDR3 loop reads CASSGGTSGGYNEQFF. CDR3 sequence (DNA): TGCGCCAGCAGCGGAGGGACTAGCGGGGGGTACAATGAGCAGTTCTTC.

V gene TRBV27 combines with J gene TRBJ1-2; D is uncertain. Trimming took off 1 base at V and 6 bases at J, with 18 bases between the two ends. Germline CDR1 and CDR2: MNHEY and SMNVEV (reference sequence). CDR3 length: 16 residues. The CDR3 is CASSLLAGGQKNGYTF. CDR3 sequence (DNA): TGTGCCAGCAGTTTATTAGCAGGAGGCCAAAAAAATGGCTACACCTTC.

The chain is built from TRBV3-1 (or the pseudogene TRBV3-2) and TRBJ1-2; D may be TRBD1 (5 bases). CDR3 length equals 14 residues. Trimming cost V 6 bases and J 7 bases, with 18 bases left between them. Germline V CDR1 and CDR2: LGHDT, YNNKEL (reference sequence). In DNA form, the CDR3 reads TGTGCCAGCAGTCATAGAGGGTCCGGGGGTGGCTACACCTTC. Its translation: CASSHRGSGGGYTF.

V gene TRBV18 combines with J gene TRBJ2-3; 10 positions match TRBD1. Germline V gene data show CDR1 as KGHSH and CDR2 as LQKENI. CDR3 length equals 14 residues. Trimming at V came to 2 bases and at J to 4 bases, leaving 0 bases not matched to a gene. The CDR3 spells CASSPGQGADTQYF. CDR3 DNA sequence: TGTGCCAGCTCACCAGGACAGGGGGCAGATACGCAGTATTTT.

V is TRBV11-2 and J is TRBJ1-2; D is undetermined. CDR1 and CDR2 from the germline V gene are SGHAT and FQNNGV. This CDR3 has 12 residues. Trimming cost V 5 bases and J 8 bases, with 12 bases left between them. In DNA, the CDR3 is TGTGCCAGCAGCGCGCTCGAATTCGGCTACACCTTC. Amino acids: CASSALEFGYTF.

The chain joins TRBV6-5 to TRBJ2-7; D possibly corresponds to TRBD1 (7 bases). The V and J ends lost 8 bases and 2 bases respectively, with 16 bases between them. The germline gives CDR1 MNHEY, CDR2 SVGAGI. CDR3 size: 14 residues. Here the CDR3 reads CASSRGQGAYEQYF. The CDR3 DNA reads TGTGCCAGCTCACGGGGGCAGGGGGCCTACGAGCAGTACTTC.

This CDR3 reads CASSLVSTAYNEQFF. The CDR3 bases are TGTGCCAGCAGCTTAGTGTCGACAGCCTACAATGAGCAGTTCTTC. The V gene is TRBV11-2, the J gene TRBJ2-1, with D possibly TRBD1 on 5 matching bases. The CDR3 consists of 15 residues. With 1 base removed from V and 2 bases from J, the gap between germline ends came to 9 bases. CDR1 is SGHAT and CDR2 is FQNNGV in the germline V gene.

V and J are TRBV28 and TRBJ1-5, with D possibly being TRBD1 (5 bases). From germline, CDR1 is MDHEN and CDR2 SYDVKM. The CDR3 sequence is 17 residues long. Trimming left V 7 bases short and J 2 bases short, with 21 bases between. The CDR3 sequence is CASIAQGYRGGNQPQHF. CDR3 DNA: TGTGCCAGCATCGCCCAGGGTTATCGGGGGGGCAATCAGCCCCAGCATTTT. Using reference TRBV28 and TRBJ1-5 for the parts outside the CDR3, the full variable domain is DVKVTQSSRYLVKRTGEKVFLECVQDMDHENMFWYRQDPGLGLRLIYFSYDVKMKEKGDIPEGYSVSREKKERFSLILESASTNQTSMYLCASIAQGYRGGNQPQHFGDGTRLSIL.

This chain connects TRBV5-1 to TRBJ2-1; the match to TRBD1 covers 9 bases. The CDR3 contains 16 residues. In germline, CDR1 is SGHRS, CDR2 YFSETQ. The junction had 12 bases not matched to a gene; V was cut back by 3 bases and J by 8 bases. The CDR3 DNA is TGCGCCAGCAGCTCGTCGACCGGGACAGGGCTAGATGAGCAGTTCTTC. Its protein product is CASSSSTGTGLDEQFF.

The chain has TRBV14 and TRBJ2-1, with D possibly TRBD1 on 6 matching bases. V lost 1 base to trimming and J lost 0 bases, with 7 bases between them. Germline values: CDR1 SGHDN, CDR2 FVKESK. The CDR3 is 15 amino acids. The CDR3 here is CASSQGTASYNEQFF. In DNA, the CDR3 is TGTGCCAGCAGCCAAGGGACAGCCTCCTACAATGAGCAGTTCTTC.

Remarks on this clone: Compared with germline, one end of the junction differs, possibly owing to a read error. The identical CDR3 is also encoded by other nucleotide sequences in the sample. The rearrangement links TRBV30 to TRBJ1-5, with a tentative D call TRBD1 (6 bases). The CDR3 has 13 amino acids. CDR1 is GTSNPN and CDR2 is SVGIG in the germline V gene (reference sequence). Here the CDR3 reads CAWSSQGNQPQHF. DNA of the CDR3: TGTGCCTGGAGTTCACAGGGCAACCAGCCCCAGCATTTT.

The chain uses TRBV5-1 and TRBJ2-7; 9 bases align to TRBD1. The CDR3 is 15 amino acids. In germline, CDR1 is SGHRS, CDR2 YFSETQ. Trimming took 3 bases from V and 7 from J; bases not matched to a gene: 11. CDR3 sequence: CASSSTGQGPGEQYF. CDR3 in DNA: TGCGCCAGCAGCTCGACAGGACAGGGGCCGGGGGAGCAGTACTTC. The full variable domain, rest sourced from reference TRBV5-1 and TRBJ2-7, is KAGVTQTPRYLIKTRGQQVTLSCSPISGHRSVSWYQQTPGQGLQFLFEYFSETQRNKGNFPGRFSGRQFSNSRSEMNVSTLELGDSALYLCASSSTGQGPGEQYFGPGTRLTVT.

The J gene is TRBJ1-2, the V gene TRBV27; 11 bases are shared with TRBD1. V gave up 6 bases and J gave up 3 bases; unmatched junction bases: 6. CDR1 and CDR2 (germline): MNHEY, SMNVEV (reference sequence). This CDR3 region has 15 residues. Here the CDR3 reads CASRSGTGGYYGYTF. CDR3 DNA sequence: TGTGCCAGCAGATCCGGGACAGGGGGTTACTATGGCTACACCTTC.

The chain employs TRBV11-2 and TRBJ2-5; 12 nucleotides match TRBD2. The CDR3 length is 16 residues. The germline V gene has CDR1 SGHAT and CDR2 FQNNGV. Trimming removed 4 bases from V and 1 base from J; junction bases left unmatched: 4. CDR3 amino acids: CASSYWTSGAQETQYF. DNA of the CDR3: TGTGCCAGCAGCTATTGGACTAGCGGGGCCCAAGAGACCCAGTACTTC.

The chain uses TRBV2 and TRBJ1-2; 7 bases map to TRBD1. V was clipped by 6 bases and J by 2 bases; unmatched bases: 6. This CDR3 is 14 amino acids long. Germline values: CDR1 SNHLY, CDR2 FYNNEI. The CDR3 region is CASRGDSSNYGYTF. The CDR3 DNA reads as TGTGCCAGCAGGGGGGACAGTTCCAACTATGGCTACACCTTC.

The table lists this clone with a few counts. This chain uses TRBV20-1 with TRBJ1-1, with 9 bases identical to TRBD1. Germline CDR1 is DFQATT and CDR2 is SNEGSKA (reference sequence). The CDR3 extends over 14 amino acids. J gave up 5 bases and V 3 bases, and 7 bases lay outside the gene matches. This chain's CDR3 is CSASLTGGRTEAFF. For the CDR3, the DNA is TGCAGTGCTAGTTTAACAGGGGGCAGGACTGAAGCTTTCTTT.